The present T cell receptor beta chain was sequenced within a study of blood T cell repertoires in COVID-19. In germline, CDR1 is SNHLY, CDR2 FYNNEI. The ends were cut back, 5 bases at V and 3 bases at J, with 17 bases in the middle. CDR3 size: 15 residues. In terms of age and location, participants ranged from roughly 18 to 95 years and lived in about 25 US areas. Each participant's cohort was designated according to participant-reported clinical history. As handled by the study authors: Nucleated cell counts were estimated from reference gene primer amplification. TCRdb keeps only in-frame clones here, not all; method: immunoSEQ multiplex PCR. D and trimming were read from the DNA, whereas the V and J calls and clone size are those reported in that table. Seen here are 430,000 or so clones, 88% observed once, and the top ten hold about 2%.

This chain uses TRBV2 with TRBJ2-7, with D possibly being TRBD1 (6 bases). The specimen was PBMCs or T cells enriched from blood (not recorded which). The sequence was collected from a woman in her 40s who had recovered from COVID-19. CDR3 residues: CASSLEQGPVYEQYF. The CDR3 DNA reads TGTGCCAGCAGTTTGGAGCAGGGGCCAGTCTACGAGCAGTACTTC.